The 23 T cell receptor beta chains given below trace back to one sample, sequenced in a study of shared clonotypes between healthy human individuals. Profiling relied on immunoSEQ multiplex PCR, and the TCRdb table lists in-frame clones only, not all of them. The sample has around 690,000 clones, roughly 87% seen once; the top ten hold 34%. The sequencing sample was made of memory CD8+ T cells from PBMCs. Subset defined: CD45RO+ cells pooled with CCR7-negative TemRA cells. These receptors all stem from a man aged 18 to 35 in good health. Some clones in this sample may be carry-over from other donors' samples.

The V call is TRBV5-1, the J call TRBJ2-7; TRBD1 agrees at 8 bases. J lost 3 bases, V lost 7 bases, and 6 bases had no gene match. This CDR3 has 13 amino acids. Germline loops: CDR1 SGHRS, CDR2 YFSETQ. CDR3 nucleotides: TGCGCCAGCCAGCTCGGACAGGGCTACGAGCAGTACTTC. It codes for CASQLGQGYEQYF.

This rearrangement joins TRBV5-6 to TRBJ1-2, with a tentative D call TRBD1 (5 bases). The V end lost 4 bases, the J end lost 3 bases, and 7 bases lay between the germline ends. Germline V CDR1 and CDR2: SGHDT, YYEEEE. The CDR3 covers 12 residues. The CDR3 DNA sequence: TGTGCCAGCAGCACGACAGACTATGGCTACACCTTC. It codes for CASSTTDYGYTF. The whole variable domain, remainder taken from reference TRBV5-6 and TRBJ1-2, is DAGVTQSPTHLIKTRGQQVTLRCSPKSGHDTVSWYQQALGQGPQFIFQYYEEEERQRGNFPDRFSGHQFPNYSSELNVNALLLGDSALYLCASSTTDYGYTFGSGTRLTVV.

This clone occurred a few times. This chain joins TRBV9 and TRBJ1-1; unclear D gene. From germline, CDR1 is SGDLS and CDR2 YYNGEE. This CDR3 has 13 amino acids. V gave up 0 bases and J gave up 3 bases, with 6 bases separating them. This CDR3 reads CASSVVRDTEAFF. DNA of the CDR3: TGTGCCAGCAGCGTAGTTAGGGACACTGAAGCTTTCTTT.

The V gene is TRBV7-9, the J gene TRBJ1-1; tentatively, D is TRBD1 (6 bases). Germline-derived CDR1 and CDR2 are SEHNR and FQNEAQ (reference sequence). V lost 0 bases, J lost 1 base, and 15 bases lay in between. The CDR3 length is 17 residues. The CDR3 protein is CASSLALVGHTNTEAFF. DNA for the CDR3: TGTGCCAGCAGCTTAGCGCTTGTGGGACACACGAACACTGAAGCTTTCTTT.

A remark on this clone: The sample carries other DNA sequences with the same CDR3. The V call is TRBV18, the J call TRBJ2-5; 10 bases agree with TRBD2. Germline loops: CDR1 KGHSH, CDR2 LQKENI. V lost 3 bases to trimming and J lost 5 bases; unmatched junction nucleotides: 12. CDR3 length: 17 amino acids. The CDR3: CASSPPGLAGVGETQYF. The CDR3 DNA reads TGTGCCAGCTCACCCCCAGGGCTAGCGGGAGTCGGCGAGACCCAGTACTTC.

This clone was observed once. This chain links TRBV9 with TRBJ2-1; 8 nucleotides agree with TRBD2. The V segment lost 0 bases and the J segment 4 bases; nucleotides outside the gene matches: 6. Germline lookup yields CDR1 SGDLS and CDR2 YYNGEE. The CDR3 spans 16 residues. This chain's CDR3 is CASSVAGGRSYNEQFF. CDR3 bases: TGTGCCAGCAGCGTAGCGGGCGGGAGGTCATACAATGAGCAGTTCTTC.

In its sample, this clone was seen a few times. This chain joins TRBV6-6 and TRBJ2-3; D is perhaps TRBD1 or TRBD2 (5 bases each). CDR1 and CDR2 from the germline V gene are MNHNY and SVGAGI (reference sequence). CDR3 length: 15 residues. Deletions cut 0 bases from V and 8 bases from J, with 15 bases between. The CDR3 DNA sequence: TGTGCCAGCAGTTACTCAAGGGACGGCCCAGGTACGCAGTATTTT. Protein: CASSYSRDGPGTQYF.

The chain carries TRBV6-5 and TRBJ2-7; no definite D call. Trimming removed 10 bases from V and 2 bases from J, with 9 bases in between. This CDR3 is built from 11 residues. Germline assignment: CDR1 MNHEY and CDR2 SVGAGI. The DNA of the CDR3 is TGTGCCACCAAGACCCCCTACGAGCAGTACTTC. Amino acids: CATKTPYEQYF.

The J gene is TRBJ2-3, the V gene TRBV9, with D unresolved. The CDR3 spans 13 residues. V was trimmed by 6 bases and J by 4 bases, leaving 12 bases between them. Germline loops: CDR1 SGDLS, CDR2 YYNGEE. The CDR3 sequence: CASNDGLSDTQYF. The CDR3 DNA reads TGTGCCAGCAACGACGGGCTGTCAGATACGCAGTATTTT.

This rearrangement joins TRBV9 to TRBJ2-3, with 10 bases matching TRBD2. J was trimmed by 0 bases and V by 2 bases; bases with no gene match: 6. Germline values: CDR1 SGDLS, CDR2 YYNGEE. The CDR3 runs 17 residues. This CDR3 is CASSVNPLAGSTDTQYF. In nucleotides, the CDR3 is TGTGCCAGCAGCGTTAATCCACTAGCGGGGAGCACAGATACGCAGTATTTT.

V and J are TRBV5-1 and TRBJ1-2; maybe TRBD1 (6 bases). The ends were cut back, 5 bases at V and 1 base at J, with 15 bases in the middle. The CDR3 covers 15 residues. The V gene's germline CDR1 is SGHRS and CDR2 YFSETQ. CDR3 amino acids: CASSDNREINYGYTF. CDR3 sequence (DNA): TGCGCCAGCAGTGATAACAGGGAGATTAACTATGGCTACACCTTC.

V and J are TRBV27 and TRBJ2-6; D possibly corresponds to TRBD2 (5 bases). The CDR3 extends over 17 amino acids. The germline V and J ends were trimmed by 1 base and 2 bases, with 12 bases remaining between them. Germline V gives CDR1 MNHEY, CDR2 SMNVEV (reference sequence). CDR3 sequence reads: CASSLLVEGTGANVLTF. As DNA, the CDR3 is TGTGCCAGCAGTTTATTAGTCGAGGGAACTGGGGCCAACGTCCTGACTTTC.

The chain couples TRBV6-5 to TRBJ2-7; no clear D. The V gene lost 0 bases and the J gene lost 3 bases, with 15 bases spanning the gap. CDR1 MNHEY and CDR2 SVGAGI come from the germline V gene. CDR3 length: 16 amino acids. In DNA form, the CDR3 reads TGTGCCAGCAGTTACTCGACGGCGGAGACTTACTACGAGCAGTACTTC. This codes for CASSYSTAETYYEQYF.

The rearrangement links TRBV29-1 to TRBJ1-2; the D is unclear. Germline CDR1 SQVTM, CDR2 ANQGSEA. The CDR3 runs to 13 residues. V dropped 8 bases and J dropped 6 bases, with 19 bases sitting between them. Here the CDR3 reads CSFLGLGPNGYTF. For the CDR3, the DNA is TGCAGCTTCCTTGGGTTGGGCCCCAATGGCTACACCTTC.

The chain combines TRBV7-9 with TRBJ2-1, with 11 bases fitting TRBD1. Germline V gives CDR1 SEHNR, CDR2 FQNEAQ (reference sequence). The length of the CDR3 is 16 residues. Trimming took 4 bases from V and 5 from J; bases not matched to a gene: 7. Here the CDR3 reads CASSSGQGARHNEQFF. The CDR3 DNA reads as TGTGCCAGCAGCTCTGGACAGGGGGCGCGACACAATGAGCAGTTCTTC.

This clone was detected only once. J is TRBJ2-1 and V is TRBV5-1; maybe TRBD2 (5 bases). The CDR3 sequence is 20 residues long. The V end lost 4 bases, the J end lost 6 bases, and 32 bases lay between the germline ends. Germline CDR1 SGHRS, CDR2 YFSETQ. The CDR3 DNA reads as TGCGCCAGCAGCCGCTGGACCGTGAAGTTCGGAGGTGAGAGCGGCAATGAGCAGTTCTTC. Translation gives CASSRWTVKFGGESGNEQFF.

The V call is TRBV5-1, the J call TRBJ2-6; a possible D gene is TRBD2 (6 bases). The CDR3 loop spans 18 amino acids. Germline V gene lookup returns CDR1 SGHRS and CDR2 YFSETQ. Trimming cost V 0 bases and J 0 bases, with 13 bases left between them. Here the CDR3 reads CASSLDGGKASGANVLTF. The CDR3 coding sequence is TGCGCCAGCAGCTTGGACGGGGGAAAGGCCTCTGGGGCCAACGTCCTGACTTTC.

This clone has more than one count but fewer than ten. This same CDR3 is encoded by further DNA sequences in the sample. CDR3 nucleotides: TGTGCCAGCAGCTTAGTGTCCACTGAAGCTTTCTTT. Translation: CASSLVSTEAFF. This chain uses TRBV7-9 with TRBJ1-1; D remains ambiguous. Looked up from germline, CDR1 is SEHNR and CDR2 is FQNEAQ (reference sequence). Trimming took off 1 base at V and 4 bases at J, with 4 bases between the two ends. CDR3 length: 12 amino acids.

CDR3 region: CASSPLVGAGTGELFF. The CDR3 DNA reads as TGTGCCAGCAGCCCCTTGGTGGGGGCGGGCACCGGGGAGCTGTTTTTT. V is TRBV5-4 and J is TRBJ2-2, with D maybe TRBD1 (6 bases). Trimming took 4 bases from V and 4 from J, leaving 17 bases between them. Germline CDR1 and CDR2: SGHNT and YYREEE (reference sequence). This CDR3 is 16 amino acids long.

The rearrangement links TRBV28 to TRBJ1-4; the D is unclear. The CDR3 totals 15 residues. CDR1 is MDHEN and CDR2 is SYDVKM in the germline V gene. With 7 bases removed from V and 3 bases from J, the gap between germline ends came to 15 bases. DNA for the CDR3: TGTGCCAGCACCGTCCGTGGGTCTGCTAATGAAAAACTGTTTTTT. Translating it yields CASTVRGSANEKLFF.

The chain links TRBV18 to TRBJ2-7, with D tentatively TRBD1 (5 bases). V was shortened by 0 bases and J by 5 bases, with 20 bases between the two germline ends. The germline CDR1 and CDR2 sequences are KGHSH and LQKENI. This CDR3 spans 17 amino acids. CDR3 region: CASSPPIPGPRAHEQYF. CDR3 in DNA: TGTGCCAGCTCACCACCCATACCAGGGCCCCGCGCGCACGAGCAGTACTTC.

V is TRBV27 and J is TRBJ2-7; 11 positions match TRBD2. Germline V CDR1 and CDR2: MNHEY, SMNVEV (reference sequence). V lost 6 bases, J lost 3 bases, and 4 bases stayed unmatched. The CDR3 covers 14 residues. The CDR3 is CASSGLAGGYEQYF. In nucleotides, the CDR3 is TGTGCCAGCAGCGGTCTAGCGGGAGGCTACGAGCAGTACTTC.

CDR3 sequence: CASSTSGSKRDTQYF. CDR3 DNA sequence: TGTGCCAGCAGTACTAGCGGGAGTAAAAGAGATACCCAGTACTTC. The chain recombines TRBV9 with TRBJ2-5; 11 bases match TRBD2. The CDR3 contains 15 residues. Germline V gene lookup returns CDR1 SGDLS and CDR2 YYNGEE. The junction had 11 bases not matched to a gene; V was cut back by 5 bases and J by 8 bases. Based on the CDR3 plus reference TRBV9 and TRBJ2-5, the full variable domain is DSGVTQTPKHLITATGQRVTLRCSPRSGDLSVYWYQQSLDQGLQFLIQYYNGEERAKGNILERFSAQQFPDLHSELNLSSLELGDSALYFCASSTSGSKRDTQYFGPGTRLLVL.